The following is a T cell receptor beta chain sequence with its context. Its antigen remains unidentified. Researchers made TCR cDNA using 5'RACE template switching, and this step added a universal primer site and UMIs. Each CDR3 protein gets one entry after TCRdb re-called the 5' RACE reads with MiXCR. The table records some 350,000 distinct CDR3 sequences, around 3.9% of them present only once. This sample is part of a study of T cells after yellow fever vaccination. Study-level background: Preparing low-cell-number fractions relied on SMART-Seq v4 Ultra Low Input. Study-wide findings and caveats: The CD4 compartment and the CD8 compartment contained a small share of clonotypes in common. Weaker, the secondary response peaked sooner, at day 5 versus 15.

There are 14 residues in the CDR3. J lost 3 bases, V lost 7 bases, and 5 bases had no gene match. Germline V gene sequence: CDR1 SGHTA, CDR2 FQGNSA. The source material was PBMCs, sampled 5 days after the yellow fever booster vaccination. This clonotype originated in a man younger than 30 who received the YFV17D yellow fever vaccine. V usage is TRBV7-2 and J usage is TRBJ1-4; 7 bases fit TRBD1. CDR3 in DNA: TGTGCCAGCACCAGGACAGGCCCTAATGAAAAACTGTTTTTT. Protein product: CASTRTGPNEKLFF.